This T cell receptor (beta chain) stems from a study of glioma-infiltrating T cells. Study-level findings and limits: Gliomas, especially low-grade, showed above-expected tissue-blood divergence; non-neoplastic patients showed below. Only very few CDR3 sequences appeared in both tissue and blood.

CDR1 is MNHNS and CDR2 is SASEGT in the germline V gene. This CDR3 region has 15 residues. V was pared by 5 bases and J by 0 bases, with 14 bases between. As for this clonotype: The antigen is undetermined.

Using RNA template, CDR3s of TCR alpha and beta were amplified with iRepertoire arm-PCR. Input was roughly 85-450 ng of tissue mRNA or PBMC total RNA. Via MiXCR, TCRdb re-called the multiplex PCR reads, giving one row per CDR3 protein. The table shows about 6,000 distinct CDR3 sequences, with around 44% occurring only once. The source of this sequence is a human donor with low-grade glioma or glioblastoma, undergoing nonglioma brain surgery, or in good health (not recorded which). The chain couples TRBV6-1 to TRBJ2-7, with a possible D match to TRBD1 (5 bases). Sequences were obtained from glioma tissue, nonneoplastic brain tissue, or PBMCs (not recorded which). The CDR3 sequence is CASSRLTDSSYEQYF. The CDR3 nucleotides are TGTGCCAGCAGTCGCCTTACCGACAGCTCCTACGAGCAGTACTTC.